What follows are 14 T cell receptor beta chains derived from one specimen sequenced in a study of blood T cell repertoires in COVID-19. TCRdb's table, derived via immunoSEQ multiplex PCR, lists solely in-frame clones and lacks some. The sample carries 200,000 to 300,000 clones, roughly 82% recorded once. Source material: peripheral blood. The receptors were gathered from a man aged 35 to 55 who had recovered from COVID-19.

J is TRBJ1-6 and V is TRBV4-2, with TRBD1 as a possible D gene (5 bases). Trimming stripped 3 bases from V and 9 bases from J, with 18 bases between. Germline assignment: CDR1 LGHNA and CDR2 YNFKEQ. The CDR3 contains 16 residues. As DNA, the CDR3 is TGTGCCAGCAGCCAGCGGGACCCGACTCAGGGTTCACCCCTCCACTTT. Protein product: CASSQRDPTQGSPLHF.

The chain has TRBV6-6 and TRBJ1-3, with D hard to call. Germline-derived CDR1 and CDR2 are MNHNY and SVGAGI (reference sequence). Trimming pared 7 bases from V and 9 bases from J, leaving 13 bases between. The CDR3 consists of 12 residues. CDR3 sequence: CASTLGGGTIYF. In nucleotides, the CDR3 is TGTGCCAGCACCCTGGGAGGAGGCACCATATATTTT.

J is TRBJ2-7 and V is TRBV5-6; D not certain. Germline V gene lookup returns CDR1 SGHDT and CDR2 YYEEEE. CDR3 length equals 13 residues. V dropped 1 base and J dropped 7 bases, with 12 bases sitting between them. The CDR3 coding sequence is TGTGCCAGCAGCTTGACAGAGCCAAAAGAGCAGTACTTC. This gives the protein CASSLTEPKEQYF.

CDR3 sequence (DNA): TGTGCCAGCAGCTTGTATGGGACAGGGACCATGAACACTGAAGCTTTCTTT. Translating gives CASSLYGTGTMNTEAFF. V is TRBV5-5 and J is TRBJ1-1; TRBD1 matches at 9 bases. The germline gives CDR1 SGHKS, CDR2 YYEKEE (reference sequence). The CDR3 length is 17 residues. V shed 1 base and J 0 bases; nucleotides not matched to a gene: 7.

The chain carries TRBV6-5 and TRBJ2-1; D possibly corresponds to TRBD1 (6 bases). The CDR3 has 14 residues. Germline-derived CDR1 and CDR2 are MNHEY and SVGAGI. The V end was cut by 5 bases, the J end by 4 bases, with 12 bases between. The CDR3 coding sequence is TGTGCCAGCAGTCCCCAACAGGGTTACAATGAGCAGTTCTTC. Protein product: CASSPQQGYNEQFF.

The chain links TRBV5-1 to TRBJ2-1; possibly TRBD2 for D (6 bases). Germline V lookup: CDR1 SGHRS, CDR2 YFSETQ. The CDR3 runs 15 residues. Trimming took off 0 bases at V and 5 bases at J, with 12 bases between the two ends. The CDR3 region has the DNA TGCGCCAGCAGCTTGGATCTAGGGGAGGACAATGAGCAGTTCTTC. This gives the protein CASSLDLGEDNEQFF.

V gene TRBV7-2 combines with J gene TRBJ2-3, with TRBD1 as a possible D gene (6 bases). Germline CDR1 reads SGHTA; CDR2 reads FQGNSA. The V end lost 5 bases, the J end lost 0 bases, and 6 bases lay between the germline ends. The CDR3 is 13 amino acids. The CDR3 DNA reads TGTGCCAGCAGCGGACAGAGCACAGATACGCAGTATTTT. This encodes CASSGQSTDTQYF.

The CDR3 DNA is TGTGCCAGCAGCAAACGTAGCGGACAAGACTACGAGCAGTACTTC. It translates to CASSKRSGQDYEQYF. The chain carries TRBV3-1 (or the pseudogene TRBV3-2) and TRBJ2-7, with a weak D call TRBD2 (6 bases). Germline CDR1 and CDR2: LGHDT and YNNKEL (reference sequence). Trimming pared 5 bases from V and 3 bases from J, leaving 17 bases between. This CDR3 spans 15 amino acids.

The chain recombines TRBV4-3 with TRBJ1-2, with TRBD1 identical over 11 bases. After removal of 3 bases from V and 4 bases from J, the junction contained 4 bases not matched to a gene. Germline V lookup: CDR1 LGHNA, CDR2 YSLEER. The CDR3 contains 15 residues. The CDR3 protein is CASSHQDRGLYGYTF. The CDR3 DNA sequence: TGCGCCAGCAGCCACCAGGACAGGGGGCTCTATGGCTACACCTTC.

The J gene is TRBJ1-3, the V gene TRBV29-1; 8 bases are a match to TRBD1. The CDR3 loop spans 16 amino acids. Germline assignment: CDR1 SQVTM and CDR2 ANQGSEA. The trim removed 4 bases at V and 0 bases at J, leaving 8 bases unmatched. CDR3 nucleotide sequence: TGCAGCGTTGGGGGGGGACAGGCGAGCTCTGGAAACACCATATATTTT. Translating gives CSVGGGQASSGNTIYF.

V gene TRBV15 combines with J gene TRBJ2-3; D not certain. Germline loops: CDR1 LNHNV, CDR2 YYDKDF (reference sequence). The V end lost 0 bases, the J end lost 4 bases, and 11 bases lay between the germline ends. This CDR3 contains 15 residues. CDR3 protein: CATSRDRVSADTQYF. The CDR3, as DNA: TGTGCCACCAGCAGAGATAGAGTCAGCGCAGATACGCAGTATTTT. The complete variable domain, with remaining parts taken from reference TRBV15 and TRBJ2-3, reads DAMVIQNPRYQVTQFGKPVTLSCSQTLNHNVMYWYQQKSSQAPKLLFHYYDKDFNNEADTPDNFQSRRPNTSFCFLDIRSPGLGDTAMYLCATSRDRVSADTQYFGPGTRLTVL.

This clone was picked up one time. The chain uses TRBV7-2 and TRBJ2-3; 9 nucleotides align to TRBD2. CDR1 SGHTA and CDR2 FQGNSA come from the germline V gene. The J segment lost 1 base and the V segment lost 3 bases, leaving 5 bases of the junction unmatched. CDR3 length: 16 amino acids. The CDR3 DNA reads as TGTGCCAGCAGCTTTCGGGCTAGCGGGGGCACAGATACGCAGTATTTT. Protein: CASSFRASGGTDTQYF.

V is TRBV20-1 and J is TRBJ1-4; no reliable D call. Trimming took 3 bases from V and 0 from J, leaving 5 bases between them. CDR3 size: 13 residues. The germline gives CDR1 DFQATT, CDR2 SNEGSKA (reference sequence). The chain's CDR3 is CSASASTNEKLFF. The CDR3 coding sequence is TGCAGTGCTAGTGCTTCAACTAATGAAAAACTGTTTTTT.

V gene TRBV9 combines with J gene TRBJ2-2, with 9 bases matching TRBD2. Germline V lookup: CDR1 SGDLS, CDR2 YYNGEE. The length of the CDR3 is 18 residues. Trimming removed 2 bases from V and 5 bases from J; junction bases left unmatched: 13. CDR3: CASSVVLAGPTITGELFF. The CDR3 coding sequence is TGTGCCAGCAGCGTCGTTCTAGCGGGACCCACTATTACCGGGGAGCTGTTTTTT.